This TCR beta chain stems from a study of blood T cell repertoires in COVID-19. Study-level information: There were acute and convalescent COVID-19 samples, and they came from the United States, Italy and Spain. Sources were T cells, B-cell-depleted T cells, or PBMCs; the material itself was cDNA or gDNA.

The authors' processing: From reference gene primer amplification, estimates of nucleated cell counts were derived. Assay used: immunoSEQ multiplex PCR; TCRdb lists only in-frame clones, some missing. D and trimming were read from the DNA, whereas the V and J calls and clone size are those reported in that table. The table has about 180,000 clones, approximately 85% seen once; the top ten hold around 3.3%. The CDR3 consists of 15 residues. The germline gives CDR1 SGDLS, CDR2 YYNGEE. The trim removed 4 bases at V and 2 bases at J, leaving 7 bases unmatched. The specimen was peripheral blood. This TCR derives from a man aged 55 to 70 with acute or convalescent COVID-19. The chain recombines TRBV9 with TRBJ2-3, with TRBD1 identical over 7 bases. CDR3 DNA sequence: TGTGCCAGCAGCCCCCGGGACAGAGCCACAGATACGCAGTATTTT. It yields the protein CASSPRDRATDTQYF.